This is a list of T cell receptor beta chains from one sample in a study of monozygotic twins with inflammatory bowel disease. From its re-call of the 5' RACE reads, TCRdb lists each CDR3 protein once, without DNA. This repertoire includes 150,000 to 200,000 distinct CDR3 sequences. The sample was blood. The source of these receptors is a human donor with ulcerative colitis or Crohn's disease, or a healthy co-twin of an affected twin (not recorded which). The CDR3 runs from the conserved cysteine through the conserved F or W.

>TRBJ2-4|TRBV20-1
CSARRQGQRNIQYF
>TRBJ2-1|TRBV6-2/TRBV6-3
CASSYSIPSEGNEQFF
>TRBJ1-1|TRBV12-3/TRBV12-4
CASSPRGVTINTEAFF
>TRBJ2-1|TRBV15
CATSRASGSLYNEQFF
>TRBJ2-1|TRBV20-1
CSASGGLAVNEQFF
>TRBJ2-7|TRBV7-3
CASSLGAPGSPLSYEQYF
>TRBJ2-1|TRBV28
CASSFIGTGSYNEQFF
>TRBJ2-1|TRBV25-1
CASSVRGGRFF
>TRBJ2-3|TRBV2
CASSYRDRGTDTQYF
>TRBJ2-1|TRBV18
CASSPQISAGENEQFF
>TRBJ2-5|TRBV7-2
CASSLEPGLETQYF
>TRBJ1-1|TRBV5-1
CASSLGPRPSGSTEAFF
>TRBJ2-3|TRBV7-3
CASSPNRGDTQYF
>TRBJ2-6|TRBV15
CATSPGANVLTF
>TRBJ2-3|TRBV28
CASSSPTEDTQYF
>TRBJ1-2|TRBV12-3/TRBV12-4
CASSMGQGAGGYTF
>TRBJ2-4|TRBV7-2
CASSLLGGTGVKNIQYF
>TRBJ2-7|TRBV18
CASSPPGTGIYEQYF
>TRBJ2-6|TRBV7-2
CASSLDRNSGANVLTF
>TRBJ1-2|TRBV7-9
CASSLESGTHGYTF
>TRBJ2-3|TRBV27
CASSWTVGGTQYF
>TRBJ2-7|TRBV12-3/TRBV12-4
CASSSSPLGTPPGEQYF